Described below is a single TCR beta chain sequence and its context. Its cognate antigen is unknown. The sample originates from a study of vaccination and CD4 T cells after COVID-19. Treatment given: roughly 10-day PBMC culture with coronavirus spike peptide pools or control peptides (ViraFEST assay). The Oncomine TCR Beta short-read assay was what sequenced the DNA obtained from cultured CD4+ T cells. From the PCR reads, TCRdb called clonotypes with MiXCR, one entry per CDR3 protein. Altogether approximately 21,000 distinct CDR3 sequences are present, 40% to 50% being singletons, with the ten largest covering 20% to 30%. V lost 2 bases and J 7 bases, leaving 8 bases between the germline ends. The CDR3 is made up of 12 amino acids. Per the germline V gene, CDR1 is ENHRY and CDR2 is SYGVKD.

This sample comprised CD4+ T cells from blood, cultured in vitro, obtained before SARS-CoV-2 vaccination. The gene calls are TRBV10-3 and TRBJ1-2; D ambiguous. This TCR was recovered from a human donor who had recovered from COVID-19. The CDR3 is CAISEEGIGYTF. The DNA for the CDR3 is TGTGCCATCAGTGAGGAGGGTATTGGCTACACCTTC.